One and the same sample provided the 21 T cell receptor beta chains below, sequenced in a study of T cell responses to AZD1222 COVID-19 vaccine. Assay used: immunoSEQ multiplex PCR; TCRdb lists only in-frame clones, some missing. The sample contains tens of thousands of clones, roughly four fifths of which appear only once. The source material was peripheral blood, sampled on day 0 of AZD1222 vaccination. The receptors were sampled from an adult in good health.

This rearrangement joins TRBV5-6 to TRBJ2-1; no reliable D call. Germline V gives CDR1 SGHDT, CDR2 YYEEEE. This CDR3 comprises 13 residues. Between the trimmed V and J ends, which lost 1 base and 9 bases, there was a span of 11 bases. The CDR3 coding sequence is TGTGCCAGCAGCTTGTCGCGCCGGACTGAGCAGTTCTTC. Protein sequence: CASSLSRRTEQFF.

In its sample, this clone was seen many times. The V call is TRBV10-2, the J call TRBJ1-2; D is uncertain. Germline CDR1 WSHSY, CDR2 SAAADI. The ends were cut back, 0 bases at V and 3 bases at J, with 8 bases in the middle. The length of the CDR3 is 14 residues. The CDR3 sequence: CASSESGFYYGYTF. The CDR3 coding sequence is TGCGCCAGCAGTGAGTCGGGGTTTTACTATGGCTACACCTTC.

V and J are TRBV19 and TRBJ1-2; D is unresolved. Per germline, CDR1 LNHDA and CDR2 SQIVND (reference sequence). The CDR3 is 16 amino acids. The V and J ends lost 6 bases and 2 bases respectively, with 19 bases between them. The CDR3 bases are TGTGCCAGTAGCCGCCTCGACGGGGTTAGGAACTATGGCTACACCTTC. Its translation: CASSRLDGVRNYGYTF. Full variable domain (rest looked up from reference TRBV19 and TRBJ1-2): DGGITQSPKYLFRKEGQNVTLSCEQNLNHDAMYWYRQDPGQGLRLIYYSQIVNDFQKGDIAEGYSVSREKKESFPLTVTSAQKNPTAFYLCASSRLDGVRNYGYTFGSGTRLTVV.

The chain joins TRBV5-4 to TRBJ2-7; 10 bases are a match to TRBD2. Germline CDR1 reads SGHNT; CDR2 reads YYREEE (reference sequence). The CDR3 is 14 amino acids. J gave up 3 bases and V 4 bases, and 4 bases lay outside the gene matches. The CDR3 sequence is CASSKSGGVYEQYF. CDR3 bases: TGTGCCAGCAGCAAGAGCGGGGGGGTCTACGAGCAGTACTTC.

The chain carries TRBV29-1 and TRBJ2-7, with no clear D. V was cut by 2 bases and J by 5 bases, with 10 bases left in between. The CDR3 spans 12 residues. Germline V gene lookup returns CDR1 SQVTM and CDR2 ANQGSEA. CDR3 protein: CSVELQTDEQYF. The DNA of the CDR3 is TGCAGCGTTGAACTACAAACCGACGAGCAGTACTTC.

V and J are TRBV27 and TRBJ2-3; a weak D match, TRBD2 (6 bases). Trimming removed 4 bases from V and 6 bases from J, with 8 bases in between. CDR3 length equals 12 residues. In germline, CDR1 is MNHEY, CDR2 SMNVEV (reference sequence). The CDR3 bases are TGTGCCAGCAGTTCAAGCGGGGATACGCAGTATTTT. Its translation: CASSSSGDTQYF.

CDR3 DNA: TGTGCCAGCAGTGAATCACGAAACACCATATATTTT. Amino acid sequence: CASSESRNTIYF. J is TRBJ1-3 and V is TRBV6-1; D is uncertain. This CDR3 has 12 amino acids. V was shortened by 2 bases and J by 5 bases, with 4 bases between the two germline ends. The germline V gene has CDR1 MNHNS and CDR2 SASEGT.

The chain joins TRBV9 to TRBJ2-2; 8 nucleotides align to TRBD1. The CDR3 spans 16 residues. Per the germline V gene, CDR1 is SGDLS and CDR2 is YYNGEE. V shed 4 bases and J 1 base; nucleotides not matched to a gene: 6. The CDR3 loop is CASSPAGTGNTGELFF. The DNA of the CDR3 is TGTGCCAGCAGCCCGGCAGGGACAGGGAACACCGGGGAGCTGTTTTTT.

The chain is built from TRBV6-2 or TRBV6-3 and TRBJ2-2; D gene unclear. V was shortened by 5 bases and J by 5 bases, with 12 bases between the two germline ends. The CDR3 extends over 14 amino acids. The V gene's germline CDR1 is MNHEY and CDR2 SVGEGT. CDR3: CASSLTASTGELFF. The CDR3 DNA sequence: TGTGCCAGCAGTCTAACGGCGTCAACCGGGGAGCTGTTTTTT.

This chain's CDR3 is CASSREGGAGSYEQYF. CDR3 in DNA: TGTGCCAGCAGCCGAGAGGGGGGGGCAGGGTCCTACGAGCAGTACTTC. The rearrangement joins TRBV11-2 to TRBJ2-7; D possibly corresponds to TRBD2 (7 bases). CDR1 and CDR2 (germline): SGHAT, FQNNGV. CDR3 length: 16 residues. Trimming pared 5 bases from V and 1 base from J, leaving 18 bases between.

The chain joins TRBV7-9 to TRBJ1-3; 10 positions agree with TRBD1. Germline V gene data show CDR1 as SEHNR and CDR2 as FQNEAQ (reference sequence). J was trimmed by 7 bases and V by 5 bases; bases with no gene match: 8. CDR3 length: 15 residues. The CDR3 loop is CASSLMGQGTNTIYF. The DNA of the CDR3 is TGTGCCAGCAGCCTTATGGGACAGGGGACGAACACCATATATTTT.

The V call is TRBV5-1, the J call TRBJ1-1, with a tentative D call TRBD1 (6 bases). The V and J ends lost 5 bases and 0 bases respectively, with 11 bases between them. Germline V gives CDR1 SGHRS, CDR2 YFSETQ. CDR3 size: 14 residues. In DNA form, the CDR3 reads TGCGCCAGCAGGGACAGCCTCATGAACACTGAAGCTTTCTTT. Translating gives CASRDSLMNTEAFF.

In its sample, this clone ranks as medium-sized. The CDR3 bases are TGTGCCAGCCTGTACCGCGGGGAGCTGTTTTTT. Residues: CASLYRGELFF. The chain recombines TRBV12-3 or TRBV12-4 with TRBJ2-2; D ambiguous. V dropped 8 bases and J dropped 7 bases, with 8 bases sitting between them. The CDR3 length is 11 residues.

Here the CDR3 reads CASSLWTGAVRNSPLHF. CDR3 bases: TGTGCCAGCAGTCTTTGGACAGGGGCAGTGAGGAATTCACCCCTCCACTTT. This rearrangement joins TRBV6-2 or TRBV6-3 to TRBJ1-6, with 9 bases fitting TRBD1. V lost 5 bases, J lost 7 bases, and 12 bases stayed unmatched. CDR1 MNHEY and CDR2 SVGEGT come from the germline V gene. The CDR3 extends over 17 amino acids.

The CDR3 reads CASSLGAEEAFF. DNA for the CDR3: TGTGCCAGCAGCTTGGGGGCAGAAGAAGCTTTCTTT. The genes are TRBV5-4 and TRBJ1-1; D gene uncertain. Germline V CDR1 and CDR2: SGHNT, YYREEE (reference sequence). The CDR3 consists of 12 residues. Deletions cut 0 bases from V and 8 bases from J, with 8 bases between.

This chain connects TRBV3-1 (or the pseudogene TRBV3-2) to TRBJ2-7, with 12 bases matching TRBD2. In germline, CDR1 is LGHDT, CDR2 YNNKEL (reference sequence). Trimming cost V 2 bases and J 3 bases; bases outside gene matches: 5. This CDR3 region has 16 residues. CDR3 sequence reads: CASSQWSSGGGYEQYF. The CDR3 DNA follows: TGTGCCAGCAGCCAATGGTCTAGCGGGGGGGGCTACGAGCAGTACTTC.

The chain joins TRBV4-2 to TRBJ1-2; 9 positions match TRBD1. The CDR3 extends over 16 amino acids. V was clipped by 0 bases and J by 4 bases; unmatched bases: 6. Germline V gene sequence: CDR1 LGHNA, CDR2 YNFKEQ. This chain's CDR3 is CASSQDSLDRGYGYTF. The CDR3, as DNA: TGTGCCAGCAGCCAAGACTCGTTGGACAGGGGCTATGGCTACACCTTC.

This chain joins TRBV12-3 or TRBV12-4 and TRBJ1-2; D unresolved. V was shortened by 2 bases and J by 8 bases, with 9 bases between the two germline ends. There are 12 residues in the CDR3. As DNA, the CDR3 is TGTGCCAGCAGTTTATCGTCTACGGGCTACACCTTC. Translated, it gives CASSLSSTGYTF.

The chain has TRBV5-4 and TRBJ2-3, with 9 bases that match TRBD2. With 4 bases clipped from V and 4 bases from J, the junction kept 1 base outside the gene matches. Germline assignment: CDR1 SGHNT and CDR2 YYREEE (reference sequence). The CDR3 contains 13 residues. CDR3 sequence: CASSGGGADTQYF. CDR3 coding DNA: TGTGCCAGCAGCGGCGGGGGGGCAGATACGCAGTATTTT.

The CDR3 region has the DNA TGTGCCAGCAGCGAGGCCCGGGGCAGGGGAGGCTACACCTTC. It encodes CASSEARGRGGYTF. The V call is TRBV7-8, the J call TRBJ1-2, with TRBD1 as a possible D gene (6 bases). The CDR3 contains 14 residues. Trimming removed 5 bases at V and 8 bases at J, with 18 bases between. CDR1 SGHVS and CDR2 FQNEAQ come from the germline V gene.

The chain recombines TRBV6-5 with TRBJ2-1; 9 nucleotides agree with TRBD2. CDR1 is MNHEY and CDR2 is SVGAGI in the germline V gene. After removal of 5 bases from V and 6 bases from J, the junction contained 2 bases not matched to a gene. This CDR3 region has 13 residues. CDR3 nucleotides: TGTGCCAGCAGTAGCGGGGGGTTCAATGAGCAGTTCTTC. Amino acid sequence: CASSSGGFNEQFF.